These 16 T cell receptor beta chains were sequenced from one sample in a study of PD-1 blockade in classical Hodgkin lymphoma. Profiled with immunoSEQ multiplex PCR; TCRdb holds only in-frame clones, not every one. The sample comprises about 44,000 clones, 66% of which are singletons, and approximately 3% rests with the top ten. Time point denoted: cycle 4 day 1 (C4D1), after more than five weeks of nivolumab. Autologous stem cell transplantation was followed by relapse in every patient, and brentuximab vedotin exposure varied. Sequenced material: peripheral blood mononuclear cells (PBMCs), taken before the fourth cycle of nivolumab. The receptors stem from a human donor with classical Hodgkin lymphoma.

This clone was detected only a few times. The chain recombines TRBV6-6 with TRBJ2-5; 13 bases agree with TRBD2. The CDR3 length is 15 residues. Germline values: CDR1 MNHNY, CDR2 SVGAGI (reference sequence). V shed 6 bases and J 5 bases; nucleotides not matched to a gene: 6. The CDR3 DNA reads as TGTGCCAGCAGACTAGCGGGAGGGCCGGAGGAGACCCAGTACTTC. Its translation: CASRLAGGPEETQYF.

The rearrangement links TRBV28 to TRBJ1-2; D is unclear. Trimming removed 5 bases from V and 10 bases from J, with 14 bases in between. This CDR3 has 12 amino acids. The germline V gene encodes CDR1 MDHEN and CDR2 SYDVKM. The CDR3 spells CASSLPRADYTF. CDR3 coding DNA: TGTGCCAGCAGTCTCCCAAGGGCTGACTACACCTTC.

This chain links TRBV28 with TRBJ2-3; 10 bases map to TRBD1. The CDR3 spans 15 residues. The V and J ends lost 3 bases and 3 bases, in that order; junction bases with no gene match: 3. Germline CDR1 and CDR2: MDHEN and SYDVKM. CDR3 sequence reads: CASSFRTGGTDTQYF. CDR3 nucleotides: TGTGCCAGCAGTTTTAGGACAGGGGGGACAGATACGCAGTATTTT. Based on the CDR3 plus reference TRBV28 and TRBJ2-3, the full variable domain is DVKVTQSSRYLVKRTGEKVFLECVQDMDHENMFWYRQDPGLGLRLIYFSYDVKMKEKGDIPEGYSVSREKKERFSLILESASTNQTSMYLCASSFRTGGTDTQYFGPGTRLTVL.

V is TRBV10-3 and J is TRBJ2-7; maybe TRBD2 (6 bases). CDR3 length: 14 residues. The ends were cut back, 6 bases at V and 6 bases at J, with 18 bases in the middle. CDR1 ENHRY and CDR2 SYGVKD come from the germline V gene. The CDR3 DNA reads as TGTGCCATCAGCCCGGGAGAAGGGGTCGGCGAGCAGTACTTC. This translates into CAISPGEGVGEQYF.

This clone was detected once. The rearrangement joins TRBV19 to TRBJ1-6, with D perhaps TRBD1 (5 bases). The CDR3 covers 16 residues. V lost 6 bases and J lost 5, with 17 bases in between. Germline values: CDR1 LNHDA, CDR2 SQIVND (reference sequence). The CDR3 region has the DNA TGTGCCAGTAGAGACGGGGGGGGACTCGATAATTCACCCCTCCACTTT. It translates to CASRDGGGLDNSPLHF.

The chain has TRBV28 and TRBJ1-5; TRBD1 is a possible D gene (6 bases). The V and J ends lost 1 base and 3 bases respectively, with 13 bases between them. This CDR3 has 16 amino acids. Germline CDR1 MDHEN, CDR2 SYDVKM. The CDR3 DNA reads TGTGCCAGCAGTTTATACTCTCGGGGGCTCAATCAGCCCCAGCATTTT. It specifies CASSLYSRGLNQPQHF.

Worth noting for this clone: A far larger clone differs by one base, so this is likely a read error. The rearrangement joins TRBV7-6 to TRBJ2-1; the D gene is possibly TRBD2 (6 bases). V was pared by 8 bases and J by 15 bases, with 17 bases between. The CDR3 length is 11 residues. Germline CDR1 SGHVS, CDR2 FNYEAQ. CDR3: CASGNSGLRFF. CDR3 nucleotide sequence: TGTGCCAGCGGCAATTCGGGACTGCGGTTCTTC. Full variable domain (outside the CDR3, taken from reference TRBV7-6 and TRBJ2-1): GAGVSQSPRYKVTKRGQDVALRCDPISGHVSLYWYRQALGQGPEFLTYFNYEAQQDKSGLPNDRFSAERPEGSISTLTIQRTEQRDSAMYRCASGNSGLRFFGPGTRLTVL.

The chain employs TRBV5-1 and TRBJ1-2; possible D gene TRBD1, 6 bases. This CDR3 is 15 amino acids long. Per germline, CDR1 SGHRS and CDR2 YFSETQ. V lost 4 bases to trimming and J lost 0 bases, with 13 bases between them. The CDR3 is CASSMDSATNYGYTF. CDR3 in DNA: TGCGCCAGCAGCATGGACAGCGCCACTAACTATGGCTACACCTTC.

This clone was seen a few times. In DNA, the CDR3 is TGTGCCAGCAGCCTACGTAGTGAGCAGATCATGAACACTGAAGCTTTCTTT. Amino acids: CASSLRSEQIMNTEAFF. The chain employs TRBV5-5 and TRBJ1-1; D gene uncertain. Germline V CDR1 and CDR2: SGHKS, YYEKEE (reference sequence). The CDR3 extends over 17 amino acids. V lost 4 bases to trimming and J lost 0 bases, with 19 bases between them. The full variable domain, with the rest looked up from reference TRBV5-5 and TRBJ1-1, is DAGVTQSPTHLIKTRGQQVTLRCSPISGHKSVSWYQQVLGQGPQFIFQYYEKEERGRGNFPDRFSARQFPNYSSELNVNALLLGDSALYLCASSLRSEQIMNTEAFFGQGTRLTVV.

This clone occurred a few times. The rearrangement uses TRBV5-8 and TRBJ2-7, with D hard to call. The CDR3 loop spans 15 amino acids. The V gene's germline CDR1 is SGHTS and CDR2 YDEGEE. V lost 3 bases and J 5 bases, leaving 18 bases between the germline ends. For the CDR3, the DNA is TGTGCCAGCAGCTCGGCGGCAACCGGCCTGCACGAGCAGTACTTC. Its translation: CASSSAATGLHEQYF.

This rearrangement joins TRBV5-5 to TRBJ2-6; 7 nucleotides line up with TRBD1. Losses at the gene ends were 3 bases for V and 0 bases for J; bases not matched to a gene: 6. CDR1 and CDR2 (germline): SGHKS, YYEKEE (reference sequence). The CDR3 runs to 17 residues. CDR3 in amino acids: CASSSPGQSSGANVLTF. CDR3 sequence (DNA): TGTGCCAGCAGCTCTCCGGGACAGTCCTCTGGGGCCAACGTCCTGACTTTC.

The CDR3: CASSYAPKGGKLFF. CDR3 bases: TGTGCCAGCAGTTACGCCCCTAAGGGGGGAAAACTGTTTTTT. The J gene is TRBJ1-4, the V gene TRBV6-5, with D possibly being TRBD1 (6 bases). The CDR3 loop spans 14 amino acids. CDR1 MNHEY and CDR2 SVGAGI come from the germline V gene. Trimming took 2 bases from V and 10 from J, leaving 14 bases between them.

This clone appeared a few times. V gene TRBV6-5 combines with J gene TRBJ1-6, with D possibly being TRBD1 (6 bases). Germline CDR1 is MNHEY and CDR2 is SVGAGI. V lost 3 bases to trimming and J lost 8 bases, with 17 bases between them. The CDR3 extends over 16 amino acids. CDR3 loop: CASSYGYGGPDSPLHF. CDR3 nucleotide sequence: TGTGCCAGCAGTTATGGGTACGGGGGCCCCGATTCACCCCTCCACTTT.

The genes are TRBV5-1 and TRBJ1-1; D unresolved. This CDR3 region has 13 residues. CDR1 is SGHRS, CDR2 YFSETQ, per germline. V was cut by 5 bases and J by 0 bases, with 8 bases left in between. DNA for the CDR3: TGCGCCAGCAGATCCGGCCTGAACACTGAAGCTTTCTTT. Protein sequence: CASRSGLNTEAFF.

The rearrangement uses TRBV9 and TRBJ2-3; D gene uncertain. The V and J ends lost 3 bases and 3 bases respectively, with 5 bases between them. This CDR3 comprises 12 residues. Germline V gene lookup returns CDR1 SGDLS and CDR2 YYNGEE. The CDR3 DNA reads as TGTGCCAGCAGCGCTTTGACAGATACGCAGTATTTT. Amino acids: CASSALTDTQYF.

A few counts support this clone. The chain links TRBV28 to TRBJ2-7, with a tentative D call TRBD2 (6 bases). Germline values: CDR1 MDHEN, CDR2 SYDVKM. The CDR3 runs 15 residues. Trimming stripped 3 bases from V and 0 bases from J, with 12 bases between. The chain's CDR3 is CASSFWGRSSYEQYF. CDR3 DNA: TGTGCCAGCAGTTTTTGGGGGAGGAGCTCCTACGAGCAGTACTTC.